The clone carrying this T cell receptor beta chain occurred a few times. Antigen unknown. The data originate from a study of metastatic and nonmetastatic thyroid tumors. Study-wide context: Across blood and tumor or nodule tissue, repertoires from malignant and benign thyroid patients were compared with one another. The study's findings and limits: The study reportedly found significantly higher TCR beta diversity in malignant thyroid tumors than benign nodules, in blood and tumor.

Between the trimmed V and J ends, which lost 1 base and 0 bases, there was a span of 7 bases. This CDR3 has 15 amino acids. CDR1 and CDR2 from the germline V gene are MNHEY and SVGEGT. Nobody among the patients had been given any treatment before thyroid surgery. In the authors' workflow: A distant-metastasis classifier for papillary thyroid cancer was built using CDR3 differences across clinicopathological groups. Using MiXCR, TCRdb reanalyzed the PCR reads. TCRdb's processing, not the authors' own work, is the source of the V and J calls. This sample has around 61,000 clones, with 25% to 35% found just once.

Sequenced input: blood. The TCR comes from a female donor with papillary thyroid cancer or a benign thyroid nodule (not recorded which). Some clones in this sample may be carry-over from other donors' samples. The V and J genes are TRBV6-2 or TRBV6-3 and TRBJ2-1; tentatively, D is TRBD2 (6 bases). CDR3 nucleotide sequence: TGTGCCAGCAGTTACTGGGGACTCTCCTACAATGAGCAGTTCTTC. It yields the protein CASSYWGLSYNEQFF.